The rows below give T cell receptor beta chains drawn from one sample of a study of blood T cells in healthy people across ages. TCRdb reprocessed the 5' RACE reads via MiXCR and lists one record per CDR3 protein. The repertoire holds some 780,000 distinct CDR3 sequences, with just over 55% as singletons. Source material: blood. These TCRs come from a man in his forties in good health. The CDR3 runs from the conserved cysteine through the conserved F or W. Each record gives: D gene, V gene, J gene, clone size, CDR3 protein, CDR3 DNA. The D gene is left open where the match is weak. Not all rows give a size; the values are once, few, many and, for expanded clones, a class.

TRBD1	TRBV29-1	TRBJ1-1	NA	CSAWTGVNTEAFF	TGCAGCGCCTGGACAGGGGTGAACACTGAAGCTTTCTTT
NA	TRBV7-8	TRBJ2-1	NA	CASSLTGRSSYNEQFF	TGTGCCAGCAGCCTTACAGGACGGAGCTCCTACAATGAGCAGTTCTTC
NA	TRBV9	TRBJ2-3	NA	CASSVALGNGITDTQYF	TGTGCCAGCAGCGTAGCTTTAGGGAACGGAATCACAGATACGCAGTATTTT
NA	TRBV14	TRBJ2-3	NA	CASSQGRWQSGTDTQYF	TGTGCCAGCAGCCAAGGTCGGTGGCAAAGTGGCACAGATACGCAGTATTTT
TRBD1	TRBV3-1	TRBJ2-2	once	CASSQESRTGDTGELFF	TGTGCCAGCAGCCAAGAGAGTAGGACAGGGGACACCGGGGAGCTGTTTTTT
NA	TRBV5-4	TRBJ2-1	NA	CASRAILEYNEQFF	TGTGCCAGCAGGGCCATTTTGGAATACAATGAGCAGTTCTTC
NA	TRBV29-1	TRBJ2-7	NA	CSVERDYSYEQYF	TGCAGCGTTGAGAGGGATTACTCCTACGAGCAGTACTTC
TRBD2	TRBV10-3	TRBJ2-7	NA	CAISEASGSLYEQYF	TGTGCCATCAGTGAGGCGAGCGGGAGTCTCTACGAGCAGTACTTC
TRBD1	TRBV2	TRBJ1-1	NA	CASSEGGQGAGEAFF	TGTGCCAGCAGTGAAGGGGGACAGGGGGCTGGTGAAGCTTTCTTT
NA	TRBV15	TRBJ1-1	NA	CATSHYTGTGGEAFF	TGTGCCACCAGCCATTACACAGGGACCGGGGGGGAAGCTTTCTTT
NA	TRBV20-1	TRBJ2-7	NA	CSARDRGGPYEQYF	TGCAGTGCTAGAGATCGGGGTGGACCCTACGAGCAGTACTTC
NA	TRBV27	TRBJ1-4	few	CASRPRHPGEKLFF	TGTGCCAGCAGACCTCGACACCCGGGAGAAAAACTGTTTTTT
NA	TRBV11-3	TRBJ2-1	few	CASSLGGSHNEQFF	TGTGCCAGCAGCTTAGGGGGTTCGCACAATGAGCAGTTCTTC
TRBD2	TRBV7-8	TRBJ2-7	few	CASTRGVGGISYEQYF	TGTGCCAGCACCCGGGGTGTGGGAGGGATCTCCTACGAGCAGTACTTC
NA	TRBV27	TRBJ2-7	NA	CASSFNLNEQYF	TGTGCCAGCAGTTTTAATTTGAACGAGCAGTACTTC
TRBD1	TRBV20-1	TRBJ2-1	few	CSARDSTGLVRNEQFF	TGCAGTGCTAGAGACTCGACAGGGCTCGTTCGGAATGAGCAGTTCTTC
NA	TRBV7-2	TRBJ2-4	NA	CASSLGTGGQGSAKNIQYF	TGTGCCAGCAGCTTAGGTACTGGGGGCCAGGGGTCCGCCAAAAACATTCAGTACTTC
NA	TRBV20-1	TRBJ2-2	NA	CSARQAAVANTGELFF	TGCAGTGCTAGGCAAGCGGCCGTTGCGAACACCGGGGAGCTGTTTTTT
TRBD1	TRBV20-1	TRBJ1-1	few	CSASRPDREVGEAFF	TGCAGTGCTAGTAGGCCCGACAGGGAGGTCGGTGAAGCTTTCTTT
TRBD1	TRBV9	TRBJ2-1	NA	CASSVRDREREQFF	TGTGCCAGCAGCGTCCGGGACAGGGAACGTGAGCAGTTCTTC
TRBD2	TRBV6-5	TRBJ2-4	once	CASSLTRQGLAGGPGNIQYF	TGTGCCAGCAGTTTAACTCGACAGGGACTAGCGGGAGGGCCAGGGAACATTCAGTACTTC
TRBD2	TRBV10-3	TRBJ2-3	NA	CAIKPSGGLVDTQYF	TGTGCCATTAAACCTAGCGGGGGGTTGGTTGATACGCAGTATTTT
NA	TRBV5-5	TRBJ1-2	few	CASSFKTASLNYGYTF	TGTGCCAGCAGCTTCAAAACCGCCAGCCTTAACTATGGCTACACCTTC
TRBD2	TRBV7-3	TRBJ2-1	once	CASSRDAGAGYNEQFF	TGTGCCAGCAGCCGGGACGCGGGAGCGGGCTACAATGAGCAGTTCTTC